Below are 4 T cell receptor beta chains sequenced from a single sample in a study of T cells in Graves' hyperthyroidism and ophthalmopathy. Amplified TCR beta CDR3 regions came from RNA transcripts. Using the HTBI primer set, a first-round RT-PCR was run on the TCR CDR3. TCRdb passed the multiplex PCR reads through MiXCR, listing each CDR3 protein once. The table has around 370,000 distinct CDR3 sequences, approximately 17% seen once. The sample comprised blood. The receptors stem from a man aged 18 to 30 with Graves' ophthalmopathy.

This clonotype has only a few counts. This chain links TRBV19 with TRBJ2-2, with a tentative D call TRBD2 (6 bases). The CDR3 is made up of 15 amino acids. V lost 5 bases and J lost 0, with 10 bases in between. Germline values: CDR1 LNHDA, CDR2 SQIVND (reference sequence). CDR3 residues: CASSRRDSNTGELFF. The DNA of the CDR3 is TGTGCCAGTAGTCGACGGGACTCGAACACCGGGGAGCTGTTTTTT.

The V and J genes are TRBV6-1 and TRBJ2-2; 11 nucleotides line up with TRBD2. Germline V gives CDR1 MNHNS, CDR2 SASEGT. V was pared by 6 bases and J by 1 base, with 4 bases of the junction left unmatched. The CDR3 is 16 residues long. CDR3 sequence: CASSHTSGGNTGELFF. DNA of the CDR3: TGTGCCAGCAGCCATACTAGCGGGGGGAACACCGGGGAGCTGTTTTTT.

The chain is built from TRBV24-1 and TRBJ1-1; D unclear. There are 13 residues in the CDR3. V gave up 12 bases and J gave up 5 bases, with 18 bases separating them. CDR1 and CDR2 from the germline V gene are KGHDR and SFDVKD. CDR3 amino acids: CAPPSEDTTEAFF. Here the CDR3 DNA reads TGTGCCCCCCCCAGTGAGGATACGACTGAAGCTTTCTTT.

This clonotype was seen many times. The chain employs TRBV5-6 and TRBJ1-1; perhaps TRBD1 as D (5 bases). Germline CDR1 reads SGHDT; CDR2 reads YYEEEE. The V and J ends lost 1 base and 3 bases respectively, with 13 bases between them. CDR3 length: 15 residues. The CDR3 reads CASSLSRGYYTEAFF. Here the CDR3 DNA reads TGTGCCAGCAGCTTGTCACGGGGCTACTACACTGAAGCTTTCTTT.